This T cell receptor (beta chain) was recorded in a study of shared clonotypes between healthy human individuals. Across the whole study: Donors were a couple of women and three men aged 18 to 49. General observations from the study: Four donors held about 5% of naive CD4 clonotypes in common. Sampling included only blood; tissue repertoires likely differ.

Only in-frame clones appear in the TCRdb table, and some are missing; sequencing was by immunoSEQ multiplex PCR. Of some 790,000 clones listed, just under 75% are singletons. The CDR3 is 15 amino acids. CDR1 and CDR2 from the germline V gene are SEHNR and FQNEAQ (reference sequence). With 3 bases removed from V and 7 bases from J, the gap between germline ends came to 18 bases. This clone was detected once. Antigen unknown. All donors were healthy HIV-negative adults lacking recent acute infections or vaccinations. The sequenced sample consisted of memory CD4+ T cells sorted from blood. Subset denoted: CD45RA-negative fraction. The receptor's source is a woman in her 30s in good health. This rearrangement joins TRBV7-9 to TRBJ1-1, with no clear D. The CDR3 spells CASSLLQTPVGEAFF. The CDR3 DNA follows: TGTGCCAGCAGCTTGCTTCAGACTCCGGTTGGTGAAGCTTTCTTT. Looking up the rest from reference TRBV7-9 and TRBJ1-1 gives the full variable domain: DTGVSQNPRHKITKRGQNVTFRCDPISEHNRLYWYRQTLGQGPEFLTYFQNEAQLEKSRLLSDRFSAERPKGSFSTLEIQRTEQGDSAMYLCASSLLQTPVGEAFFGQGTRLTVV.